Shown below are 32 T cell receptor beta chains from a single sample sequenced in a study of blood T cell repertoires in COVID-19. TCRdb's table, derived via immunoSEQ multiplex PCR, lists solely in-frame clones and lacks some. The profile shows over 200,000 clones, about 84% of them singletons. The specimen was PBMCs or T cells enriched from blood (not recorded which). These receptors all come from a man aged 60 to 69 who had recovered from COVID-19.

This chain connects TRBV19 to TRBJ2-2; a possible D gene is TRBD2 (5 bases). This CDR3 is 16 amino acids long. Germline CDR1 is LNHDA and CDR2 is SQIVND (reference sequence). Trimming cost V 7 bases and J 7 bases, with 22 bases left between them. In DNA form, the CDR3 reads TGTGCCAGTACCACCCGCCCGGGATTACTGGGCGGGGAGCTGTTTTTT. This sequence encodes CASTTRPGLLGGELFF.

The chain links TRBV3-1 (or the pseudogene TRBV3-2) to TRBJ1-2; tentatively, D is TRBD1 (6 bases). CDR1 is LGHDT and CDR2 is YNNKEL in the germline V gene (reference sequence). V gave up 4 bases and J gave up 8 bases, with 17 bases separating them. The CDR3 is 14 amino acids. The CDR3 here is CASSRRDTLVGYTF. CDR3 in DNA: TGTGCCAGCAGCCGACGGGACACGCTCGTCGGCTACACCTTC.

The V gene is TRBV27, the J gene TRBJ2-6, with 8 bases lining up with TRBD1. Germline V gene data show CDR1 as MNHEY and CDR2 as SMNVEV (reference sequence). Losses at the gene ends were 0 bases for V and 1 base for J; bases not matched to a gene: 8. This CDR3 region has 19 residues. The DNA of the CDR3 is TGTGCCAGCAGTTTATCTGTAGGGACAGGATTATCTGGGGCCAACGTCCTGACTTTC. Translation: CASSLSVGTGLSGANVLTF.

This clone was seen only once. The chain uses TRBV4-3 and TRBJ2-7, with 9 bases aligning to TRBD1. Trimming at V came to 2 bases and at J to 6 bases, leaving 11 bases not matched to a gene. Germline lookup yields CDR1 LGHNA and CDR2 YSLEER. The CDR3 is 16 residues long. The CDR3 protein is CASSQHRDRVIPEQYF. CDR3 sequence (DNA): TGCGCCAGCAGCCAACACCGGGACAGGGTCATTCCCGAGCAGTACTTC.

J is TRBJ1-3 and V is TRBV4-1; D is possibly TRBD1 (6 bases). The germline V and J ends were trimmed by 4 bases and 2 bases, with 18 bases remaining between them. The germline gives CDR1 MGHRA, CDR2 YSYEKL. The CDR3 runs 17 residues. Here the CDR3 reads CASSPGAGASAGNTIYF. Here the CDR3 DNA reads TGCGCCAGCAGCCCCGGGGCGGGGGCATCTGCTGGAAACACCATATATTTT.

The DNA of the CDR3 is TGTGCCATCAGCCAGGGGGCGAATCATGGCTACACCTTC. It yields the protein CAISQGANHGYTF. The chain couples TRBV10-3 to TRBJ1-2; 8 positions agree with TRBD1. The junction had 6 bases not matched to a gene; V was cut back by 6 bases and J by 6 bases. Germline CDR1 reads ENHRY; CDR2 reads SYGVKD. There are 13 residues in the CDR3.

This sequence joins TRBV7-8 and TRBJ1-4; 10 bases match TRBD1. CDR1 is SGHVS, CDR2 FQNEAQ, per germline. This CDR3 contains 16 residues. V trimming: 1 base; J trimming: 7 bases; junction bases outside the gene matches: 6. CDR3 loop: CASSLGTGGPGEKLFF. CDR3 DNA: TGTGCCAGCAGCTTAGGGACAGGGGGACCCGGTGAAAAACTGTTTTTT.

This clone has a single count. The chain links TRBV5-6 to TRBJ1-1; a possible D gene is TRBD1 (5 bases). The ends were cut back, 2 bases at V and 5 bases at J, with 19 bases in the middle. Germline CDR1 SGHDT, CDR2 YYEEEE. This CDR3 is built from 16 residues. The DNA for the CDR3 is TGTGCCAGCAGCTTAGGGGCCAGGGTGGGTGGTACTGAAGCTTTCTTT. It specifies CASSLGARVGGTEAFF. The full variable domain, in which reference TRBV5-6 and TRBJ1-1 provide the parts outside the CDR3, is DAGVTQSPTHLIKTRGQQVTLRCSPKSGHDTVSWYQQALGQGPQFIFQYYEEEERQRGNFPDRFSGHQFPNYSSELNVNALLLGDSALYLCASSLGARVGGTEAFFGQGTRLTVV.

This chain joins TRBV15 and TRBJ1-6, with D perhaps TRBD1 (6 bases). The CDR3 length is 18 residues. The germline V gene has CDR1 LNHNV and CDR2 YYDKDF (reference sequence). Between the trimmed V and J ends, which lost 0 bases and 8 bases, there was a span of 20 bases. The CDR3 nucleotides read TGTGCCACCAGCAGAGATCGTCCCGGACAGAATCTGGATTCACCCCTCCACTTT. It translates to CATSRDRPGQNLDSPLHF.

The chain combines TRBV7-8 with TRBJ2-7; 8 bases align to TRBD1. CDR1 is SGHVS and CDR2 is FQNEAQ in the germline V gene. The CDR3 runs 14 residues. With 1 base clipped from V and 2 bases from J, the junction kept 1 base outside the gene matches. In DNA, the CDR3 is TGTGCCAGCAGCTTAGGCAGGGGGCCCTACGAGCAGTACTTC. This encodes CASSLGRGPYEQYF.

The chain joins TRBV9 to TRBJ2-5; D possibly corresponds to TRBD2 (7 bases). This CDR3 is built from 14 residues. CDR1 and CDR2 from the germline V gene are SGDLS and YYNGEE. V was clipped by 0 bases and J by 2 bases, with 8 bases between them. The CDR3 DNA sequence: TGTGCCAGCAGCGTAGAGGGGGGGCAAGAGACCCAGTACTTC. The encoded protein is CASSVEGGQETQYF.

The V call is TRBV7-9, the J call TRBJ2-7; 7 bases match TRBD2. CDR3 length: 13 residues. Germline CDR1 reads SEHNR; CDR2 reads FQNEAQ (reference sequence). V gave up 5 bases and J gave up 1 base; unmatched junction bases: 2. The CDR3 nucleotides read TGTGCCAGCAGCAGGACTAGTTCCTACGAGCAGTACTTC. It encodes CASSRTSSYEQYF. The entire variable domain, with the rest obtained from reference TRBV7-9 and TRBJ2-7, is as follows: DTGVSQNPRHKITKRGQNVTFRCDPISEHNRLYWYRQTLGQGPEFLTYFQNEAQLEKSRLLSDRFSAERPKGSFSTLEIQRTEQGDSAMYLCASSRTSSYEQYFGPGTRLTVT.

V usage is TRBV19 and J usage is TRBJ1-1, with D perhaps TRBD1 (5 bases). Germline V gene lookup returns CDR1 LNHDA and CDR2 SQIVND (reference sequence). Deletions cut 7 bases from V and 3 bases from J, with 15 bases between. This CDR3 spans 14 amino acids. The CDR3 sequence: CASTRQSKHTEAFF. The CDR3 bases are TGTGCCAGTACTCGACAGTCCAAGCACACTGAAGCTTTCTTT.

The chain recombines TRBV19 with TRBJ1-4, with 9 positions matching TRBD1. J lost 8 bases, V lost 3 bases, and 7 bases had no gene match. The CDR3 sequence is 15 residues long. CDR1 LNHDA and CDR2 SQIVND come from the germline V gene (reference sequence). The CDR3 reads CASSIGTGLMEKLFF. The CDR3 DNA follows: TGTGCCAGTAGTATTGGGACAGGGTTAATGGAAAAACTGTTTTTT.

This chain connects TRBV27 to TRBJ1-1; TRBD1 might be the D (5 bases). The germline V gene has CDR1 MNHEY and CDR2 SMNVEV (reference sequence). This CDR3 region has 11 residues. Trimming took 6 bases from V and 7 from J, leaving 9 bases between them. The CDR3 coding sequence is TGTGCCAGCAGGTTAAGGGGTGAAGCTTTCTTT. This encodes CASRLRGEAFF.

CDR3 bases: TGTGCCAGTGGGGGTGGACAGGAGAATGAAAAACTGTTTTTT. Residues: CASGGGQENEKLFF. This chain connects TRBV19 to TRBJ1-4; 7 nucleotides align to TRBD1. After removal of 8 bases from V and 5 bases from J, the junction contained 8 bases not matched to a gene. The CDR3 length is 14 residues. In germline, CDR1 is LNHDA, CDR2 SQIVND (reference sequence). Using reference TRBV19 and TRBJ1-4 for the parts outside the CDR3, the full variable domain is DGGITQSPKYLFRKEGQNVTLSCEQNLNHDAMYWYRQDPGQGLRLIYYSQIVNDFQKGDIAEGYSVSREKKESFPLTVTSAQKNPTAFYLCASGGGQENEKLFFGSGTQLSVL.

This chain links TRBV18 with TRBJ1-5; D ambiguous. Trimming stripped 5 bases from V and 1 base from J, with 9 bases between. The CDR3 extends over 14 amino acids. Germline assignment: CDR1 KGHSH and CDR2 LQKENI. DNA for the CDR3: TGTGCCAGCTCATTGACGAGGAGCAATCAGCCCCAGCATTTT. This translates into CASSLTRSNQPQHF.

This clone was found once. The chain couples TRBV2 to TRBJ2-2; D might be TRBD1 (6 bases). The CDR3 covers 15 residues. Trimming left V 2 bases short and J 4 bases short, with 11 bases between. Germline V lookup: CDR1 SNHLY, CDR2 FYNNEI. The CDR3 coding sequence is TGTGCCAGCAGTGAACAAGGGGGAAGCACCGGGGAGCTGTTTTTT. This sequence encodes CASSEQGGSTGELFF.

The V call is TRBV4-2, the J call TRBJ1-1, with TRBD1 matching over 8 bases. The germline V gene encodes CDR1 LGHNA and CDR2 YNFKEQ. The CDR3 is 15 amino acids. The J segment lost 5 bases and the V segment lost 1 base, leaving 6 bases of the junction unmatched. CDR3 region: CASSQVTGGRTEAFF. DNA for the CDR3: TGTGCCAGCAGCCAAGTCACAGGGGGGAGGACTGAAGCTTTCTTT.

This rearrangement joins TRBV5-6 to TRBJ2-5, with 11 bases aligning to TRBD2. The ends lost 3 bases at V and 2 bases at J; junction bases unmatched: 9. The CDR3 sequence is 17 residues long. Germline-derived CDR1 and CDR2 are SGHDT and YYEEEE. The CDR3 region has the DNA TGTGCCAGCAGCTCCTACGGGACTAGCGGTTCACAAGAGACCCAGTACTTC. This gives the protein CASSSYGTSGSQETQYF.

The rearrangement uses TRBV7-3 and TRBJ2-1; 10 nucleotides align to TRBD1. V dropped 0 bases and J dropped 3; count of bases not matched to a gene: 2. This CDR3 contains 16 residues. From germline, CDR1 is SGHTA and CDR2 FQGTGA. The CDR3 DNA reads TGTGCCAGCAGCTTAACACGGGACAGGGGCTACAATGAGCAGTTCTTC. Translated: CASSLTRDRGYNEQFF.

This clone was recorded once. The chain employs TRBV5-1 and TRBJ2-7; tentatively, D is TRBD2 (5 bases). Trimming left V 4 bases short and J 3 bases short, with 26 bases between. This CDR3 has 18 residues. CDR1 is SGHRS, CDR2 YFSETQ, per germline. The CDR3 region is CASSPLDGSADGYYEQYF. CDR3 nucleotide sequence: TGCGCCAGCAGCCCACTAGATGGGTCCGCCGATGGGTACTACGAGCAGTACTTC.

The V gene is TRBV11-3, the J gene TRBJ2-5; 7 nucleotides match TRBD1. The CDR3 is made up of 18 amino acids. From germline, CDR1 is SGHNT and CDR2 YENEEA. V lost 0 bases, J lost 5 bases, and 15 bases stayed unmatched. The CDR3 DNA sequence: TGTGCCAGCAGCTTAGAGGCGCCTCAGACAGGGTTCGGGGAGACCCAGTACTTC. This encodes CASSLEAPQTGFGETQYF.

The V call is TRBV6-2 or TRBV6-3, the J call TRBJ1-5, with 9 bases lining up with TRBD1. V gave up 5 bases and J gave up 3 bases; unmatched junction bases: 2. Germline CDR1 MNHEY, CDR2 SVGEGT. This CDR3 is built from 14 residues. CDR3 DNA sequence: TGTGCCAGCAGTGGGGACAGGGACAATCAGCCCCAGCATTTT. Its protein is CASSGDRDNQPQHF.

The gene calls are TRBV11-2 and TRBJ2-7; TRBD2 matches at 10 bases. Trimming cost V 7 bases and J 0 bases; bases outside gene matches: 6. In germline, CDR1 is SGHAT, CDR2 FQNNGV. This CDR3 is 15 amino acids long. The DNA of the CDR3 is TGTGCCAGCAACACCGGGACTAGCGCCTCCTACGAGCAGTACTTC. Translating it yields CASNTGTSASYEQYF.

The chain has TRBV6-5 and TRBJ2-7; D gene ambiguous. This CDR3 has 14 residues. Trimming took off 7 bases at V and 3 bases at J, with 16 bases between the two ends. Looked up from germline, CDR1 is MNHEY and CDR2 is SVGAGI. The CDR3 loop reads CASKVSRIHYEQYF. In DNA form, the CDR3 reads TGTGCCAGCAAGGTCTCCAGGATACACTACGAGCAGTACTTC.

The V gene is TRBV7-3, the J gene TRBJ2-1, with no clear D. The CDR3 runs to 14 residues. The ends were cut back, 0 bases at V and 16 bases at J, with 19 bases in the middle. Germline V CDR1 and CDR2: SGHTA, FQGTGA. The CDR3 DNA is TGTGCCAGCAGCTTAACGAAAGACACCCCTCTGTTATTCTTC. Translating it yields CASSLTKDTPLLFF.

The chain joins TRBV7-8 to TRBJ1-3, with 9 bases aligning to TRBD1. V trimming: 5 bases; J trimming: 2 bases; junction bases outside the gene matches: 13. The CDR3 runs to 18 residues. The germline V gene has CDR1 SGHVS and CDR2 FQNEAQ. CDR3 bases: TGTGCCAGCAGCCCACGTCCCGGGACAGGGCCCCCTGGAAACACCATATATTTT. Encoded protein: CASSPRPGTGPPGNTIYF.

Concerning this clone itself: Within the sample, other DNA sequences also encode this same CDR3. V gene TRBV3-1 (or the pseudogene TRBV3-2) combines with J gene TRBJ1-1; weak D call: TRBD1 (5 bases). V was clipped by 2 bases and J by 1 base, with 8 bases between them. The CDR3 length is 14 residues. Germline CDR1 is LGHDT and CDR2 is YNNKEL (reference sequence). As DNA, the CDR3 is TGTGCCAGCAGCCAACAGGGTGGGAACACTGAAGCTTTCTTT. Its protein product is CASSQQGGNTEAFF.

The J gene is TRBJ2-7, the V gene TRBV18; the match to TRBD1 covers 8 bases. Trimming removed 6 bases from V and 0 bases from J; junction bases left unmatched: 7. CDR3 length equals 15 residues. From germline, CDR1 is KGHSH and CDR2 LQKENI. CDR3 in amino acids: CASSPAQGGSYEQYF. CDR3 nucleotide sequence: TGTGCCAGCTCCCCGGCACAGGGGGGCTCCTACGAGCAGTACTTC.

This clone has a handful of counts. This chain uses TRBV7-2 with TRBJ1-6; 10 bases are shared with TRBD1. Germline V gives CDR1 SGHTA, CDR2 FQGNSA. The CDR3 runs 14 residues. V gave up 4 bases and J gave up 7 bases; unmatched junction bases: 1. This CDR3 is CASSSGQGNSPLHF. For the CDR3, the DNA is TGTGCCAGCAGCTCGGGACAGGGGAATTCACCCCTCCACTTT.

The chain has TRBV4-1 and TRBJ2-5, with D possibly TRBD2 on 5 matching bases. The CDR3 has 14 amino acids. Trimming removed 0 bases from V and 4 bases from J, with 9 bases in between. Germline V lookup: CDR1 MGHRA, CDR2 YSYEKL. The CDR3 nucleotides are TGCGCCAGCAGCCAAGATACTGAGGGAGAGACCCAGTACTTC. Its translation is CASSQDTEGETQYF.